Following are 4 T cell receptor beta chains from one sample sequenced in a study of T cell repertoires in cytomegalovirus infection. MiXCR was run by TCRdb on the reads, yielding one entry per CDR3 protein. The sample has some 390,000 distinct CDR3 sequences, roughly 20% seen once. The sample consisted of PBMCs. The receptors stem from a human donor in good health (CMV status not recorded). Some clones in this sample may be carry-over from other donors' samples.

This clonotype appeared a few times. A junction boundary mismatches the germline segment, possibly from a read error. The rearrangement joins TRBV4-1 to TRBJ2-7; 9 bases align to TRBD1. This CDR3 has 16 residues. CDR1 is MGHRA and CDR2 is YSYEKL in the germline V gene. CDR3 residues: CASSQPPTGGTYEQYF. CDR3 DNA: TGTGCCAGCAGCCAACCCCCGACAGGGGGTACTTACGAGCAGTACTTC.

Details on this clonotype: The CDR3 carries no conserved terminal phenylalanine or tryptophan, so it likely arises from a read error. The chain combines TRBV7-2 with TRBJ2-3; 11 nucleotides agree with TRBD1. CDR1 and CDR2 from the germline V gene are SGHTA and FQGNSA. The J segment lost 11 bases and the V segment lost 1 base, leaving 5 bases of the junction unmatched. CDR3 length: 14 residues. CDR3 sequence: CASSLGDRGVEQYL. The CDR3 region has the DNA TGTGCCAGCAGCTTAGGGGACAGGGGGGTAGAGCAGTATTTG.

Ten or more counts support this clonotype. The chain links TRBV6-1 to TRBJ2-5; D not resolved. The CDR3 contains 12 residues. V shed 6 bases and J shed 4 bases, with 9 bases lying between them. Germline CDR1 MNHNS, CDR2 SASEGT. The CDR3 sequence: CASRGPGETQYF. Written as DNA, the CDR3 is TGTGCCAGCAGAGGTCCCGGAGAGACCCAGTACTTC.

This rearrangement joins TRBV15 to TRBJ2-3; D remains ambiguous. V dropped 1 base and J dropped 3 bases, with 17 bases sitting between them. This CDR3 spans 17 amino acids. The germline CDR1 and CDR2 sequences are LNHNV and YYDKDF (reference sequence). CDR3 protein: CATSRVGKLKITDTQYF. The DNA of the CDR3 is TGTGCCACCAGCAGAGTTGGCAAACTAAAGATAACAGATACGCAGTATTTT.